This TCR beta chain emerged from a study of cytomegalovirus exposure and HLA in healthy donors. The germline V gene has CDR1 MNHNY and CDR2 SVGAGI (reference sequence). The V gene end was trimmed by 6 bases and the J gene end by 5 bases; junction bases not matched to a gene: 8. The CDR3 loop spans 16 amino acids. Both 60 Vbeta primers and 13 Jbeta primers went into the PCR. The method was immunoSEQ multiplex PCR; TCRdb's version includes in-frame clones alone and lacks a portion of them. The sample includes about 140,000 clones, roughly 70% of them seen just once. The rearrangement uses TRBV6-6 and TRBJ2-2; TRBD2 matches at 11 bases. This sequence originates from a man aged 50 to 60 in good health and CMV-seropositive. The material sequenced was PBMCs. The CDR3 here is CASRTLAGGNTGELFF. CDR3 coding DNA: TGTGCCAGCAGGACCCTAGCGGGAGGCAATACCGGGGAGCTGTTTTTT.